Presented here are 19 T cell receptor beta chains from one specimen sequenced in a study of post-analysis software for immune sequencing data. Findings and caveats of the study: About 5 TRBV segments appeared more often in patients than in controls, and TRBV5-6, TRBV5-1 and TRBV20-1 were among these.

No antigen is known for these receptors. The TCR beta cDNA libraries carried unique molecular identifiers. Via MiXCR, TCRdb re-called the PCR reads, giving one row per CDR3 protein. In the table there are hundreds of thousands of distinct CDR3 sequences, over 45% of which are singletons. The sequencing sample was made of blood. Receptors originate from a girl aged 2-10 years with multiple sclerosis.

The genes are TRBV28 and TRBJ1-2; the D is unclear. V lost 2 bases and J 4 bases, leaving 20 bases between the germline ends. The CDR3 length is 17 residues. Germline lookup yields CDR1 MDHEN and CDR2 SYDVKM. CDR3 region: CASSLRRGRFGRYGYTF. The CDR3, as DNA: TGTGCCAGCAGTTTAAGGAGAGGAAGATTCGGTCGCTATGGCTACACCTTC.

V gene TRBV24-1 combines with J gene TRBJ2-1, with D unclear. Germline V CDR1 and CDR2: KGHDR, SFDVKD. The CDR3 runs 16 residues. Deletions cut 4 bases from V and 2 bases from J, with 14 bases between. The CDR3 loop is CATSDPGLGAYNEQFF. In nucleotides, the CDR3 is TGTGCCACCAGTGACCCGGGTCTAGGAGCCTACAATGAGCAGTTCTTC.

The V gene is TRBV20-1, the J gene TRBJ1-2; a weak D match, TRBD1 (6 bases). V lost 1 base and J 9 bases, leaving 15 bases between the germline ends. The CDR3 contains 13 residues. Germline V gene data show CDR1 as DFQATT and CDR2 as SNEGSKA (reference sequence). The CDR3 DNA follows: TGCAGTGCTAGAGGTGGGACACAGTGGAGCTACACCTTC. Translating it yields CSARGGTQWSYTF.

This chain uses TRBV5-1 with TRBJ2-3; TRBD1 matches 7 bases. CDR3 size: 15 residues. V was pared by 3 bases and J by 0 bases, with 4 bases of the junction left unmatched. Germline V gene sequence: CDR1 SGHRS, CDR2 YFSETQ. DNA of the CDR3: TGCGCCAGCAGCTACGGACAGGCTAGCACAGATACGCAGTATTTT. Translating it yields CASSYGQASTDTQYF.

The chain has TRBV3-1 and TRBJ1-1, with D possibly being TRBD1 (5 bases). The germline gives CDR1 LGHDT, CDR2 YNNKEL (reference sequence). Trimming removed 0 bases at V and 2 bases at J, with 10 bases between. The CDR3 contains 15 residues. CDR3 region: CASSQEGAGNTEAFF. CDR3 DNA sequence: TGTGCCAGCAGCCAAGAAGGGGCGGGTAACACTGAAGCTTTCTTT. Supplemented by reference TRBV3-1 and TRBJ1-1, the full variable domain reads DTAVSQTPKYLVTQMGNDKSIKCEQNLGHDTMYWYKQDSKKFLKIMFSYNNKELIINETVPNRFSPKSPDKAHLNLHINSLELGDSAVYFCASSQEGAGNTEAFFGQGTRLTVV.

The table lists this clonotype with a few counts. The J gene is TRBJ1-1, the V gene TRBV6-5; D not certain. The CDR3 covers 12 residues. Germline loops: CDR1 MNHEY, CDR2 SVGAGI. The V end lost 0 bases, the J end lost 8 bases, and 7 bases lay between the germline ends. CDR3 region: CASSYSGGEAFF. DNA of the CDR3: TGTGCCAGCAGTTACTCGGGAGGGGAAGCTTTCTTT.

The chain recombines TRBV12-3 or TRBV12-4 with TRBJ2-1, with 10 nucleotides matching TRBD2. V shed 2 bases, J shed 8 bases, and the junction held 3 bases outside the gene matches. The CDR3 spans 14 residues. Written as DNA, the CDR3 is TGTGCCAGCAGTTTATCGCTAGCGGGGGATGAGCAGTTCTTC. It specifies CASSLSLAGDEQFF.

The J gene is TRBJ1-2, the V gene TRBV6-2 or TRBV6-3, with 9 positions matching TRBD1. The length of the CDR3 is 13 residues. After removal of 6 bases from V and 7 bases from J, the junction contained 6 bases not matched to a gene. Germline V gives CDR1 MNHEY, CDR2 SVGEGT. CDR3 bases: TGTGCCAGCAGCGAGGGGACAGGGTCTGGCTACACCTTC. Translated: CASSEGTGSGYTF.

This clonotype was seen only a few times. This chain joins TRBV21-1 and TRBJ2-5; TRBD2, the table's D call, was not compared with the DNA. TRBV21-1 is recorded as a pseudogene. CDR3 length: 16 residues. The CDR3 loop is CASSKRGSVGRETQYF. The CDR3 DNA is TGTGCCAGCAGCAAAAGAGGGTCCGTGGGTAGGGAGACCCAGTACTTC.

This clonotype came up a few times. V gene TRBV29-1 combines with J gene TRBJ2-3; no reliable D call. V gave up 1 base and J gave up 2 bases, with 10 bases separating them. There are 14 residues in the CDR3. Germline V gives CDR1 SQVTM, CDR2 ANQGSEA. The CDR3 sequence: CSVEGPLHTDTQYF. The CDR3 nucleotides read TGCAGCGTTGAAGGGCCCTTACACACAGATACGCAGTATTTT.

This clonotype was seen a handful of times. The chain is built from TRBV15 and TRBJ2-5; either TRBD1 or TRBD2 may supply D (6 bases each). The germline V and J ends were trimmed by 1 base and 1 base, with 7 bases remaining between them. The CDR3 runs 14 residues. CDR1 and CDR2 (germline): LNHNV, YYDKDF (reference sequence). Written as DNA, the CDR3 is TGTGCCACCAGCAGAGGGGGGGCCCAAGAGACCCAGTACTTC. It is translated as CATSRGGAQETQYF.

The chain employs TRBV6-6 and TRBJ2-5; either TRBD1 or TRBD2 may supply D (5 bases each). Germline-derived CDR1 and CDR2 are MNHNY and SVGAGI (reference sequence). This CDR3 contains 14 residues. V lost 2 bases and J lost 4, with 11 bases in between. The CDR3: CASSYGTPGETQYF. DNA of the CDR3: TGTGCCAGCAGTTACGGGACCCCAGGAGAGACCCAGTACTTC.

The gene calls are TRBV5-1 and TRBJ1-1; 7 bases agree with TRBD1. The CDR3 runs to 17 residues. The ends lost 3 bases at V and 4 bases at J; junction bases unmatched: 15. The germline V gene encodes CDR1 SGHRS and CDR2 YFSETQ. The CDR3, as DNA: TGCGCCAGCAGCTCCCGCCCCGAGGGGGCTGGAAGCACTGAAGCTTTCTTT. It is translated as CASSSRPEGAGSTEAFF. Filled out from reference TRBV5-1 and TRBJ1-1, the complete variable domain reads KAGVTQTPRYLIKTRGQQVTLSCSPISGHRSVSWYQQTPGQGLQFLFEYFSETQRNKGNFPGRFSGRQFSNSRSEMNVSTLELGDSALYLCASSSRPEGAGSTEAFFGQGTRLTVV.

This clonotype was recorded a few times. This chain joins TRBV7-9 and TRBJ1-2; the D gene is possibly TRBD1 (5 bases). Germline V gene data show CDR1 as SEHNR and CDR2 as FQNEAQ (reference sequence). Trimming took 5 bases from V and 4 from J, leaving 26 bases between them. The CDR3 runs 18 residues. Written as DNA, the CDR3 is TGTGCCAGCAGCCCAAAGATTCCGTTCAGGGCCGCCCCCTATGGCTACACCTTC. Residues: CASSPKIPFRAAPYGYTF.

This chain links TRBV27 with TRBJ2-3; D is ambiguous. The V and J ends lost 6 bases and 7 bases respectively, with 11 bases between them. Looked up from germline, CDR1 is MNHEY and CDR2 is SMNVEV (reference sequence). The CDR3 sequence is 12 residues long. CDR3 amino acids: CASSSGRNTQYF. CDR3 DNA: TGTGCCAGCAGCTCCGGACGGAATACGCAGTATTTT.

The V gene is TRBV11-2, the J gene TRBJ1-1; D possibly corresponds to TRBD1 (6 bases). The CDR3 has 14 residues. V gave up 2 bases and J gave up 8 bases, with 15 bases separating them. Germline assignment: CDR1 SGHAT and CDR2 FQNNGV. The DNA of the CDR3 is TGTGCCAGCAGCTTAAGTAATGCGGGACAAGAAGCTTTCTTT. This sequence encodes CASSLSNAGQEAFF. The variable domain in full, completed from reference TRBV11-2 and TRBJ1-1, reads EAGVAQSPRYKIIEKRQSVAFWCNPISGHATLYWYQQILGQGPKLLIQFQNNGVVDDSQLPKDRFSAERLKGVDSTLKIQPAKLEDSAVYLCASSLSNAGQEAFFGQGTRLTVV.

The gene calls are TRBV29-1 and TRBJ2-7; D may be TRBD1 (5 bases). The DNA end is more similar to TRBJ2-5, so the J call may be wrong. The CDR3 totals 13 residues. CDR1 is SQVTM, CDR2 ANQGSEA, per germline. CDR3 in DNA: TGCAGCGTTGTGGCAGGGATGGGGGAGACCCAGTACTTC. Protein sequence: CSVVAGMGETQYF.

CDR3 amino acids: CASSVRGATDYNEQFF. DNA for the CDR3: TGTGCCAGCAGCGTAAGGGGGGCAACTGACTACAATGAGCAGTTCTTC. The J gene is TRBJ2-1, the V gene TRBV9, with D tentatively TRBD1 or TRBD2 (6 bases each). The germline V gene has CDR1 SGDLS and CDR2 YYNGEE. This CDR3 has 16 amino acids. V lost 1 base to trimming and J lost 3 bases, with 14 bases between them.

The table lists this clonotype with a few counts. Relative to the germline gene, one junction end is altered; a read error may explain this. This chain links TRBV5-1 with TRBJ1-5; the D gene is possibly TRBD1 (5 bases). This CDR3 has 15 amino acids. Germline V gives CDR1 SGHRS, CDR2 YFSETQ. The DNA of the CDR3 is TGCGCCAGTAGCTTGGGGGGGAGGGAAGATCAGCCCCAGCATTTT. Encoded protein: CASSLGGREDQPQHF.